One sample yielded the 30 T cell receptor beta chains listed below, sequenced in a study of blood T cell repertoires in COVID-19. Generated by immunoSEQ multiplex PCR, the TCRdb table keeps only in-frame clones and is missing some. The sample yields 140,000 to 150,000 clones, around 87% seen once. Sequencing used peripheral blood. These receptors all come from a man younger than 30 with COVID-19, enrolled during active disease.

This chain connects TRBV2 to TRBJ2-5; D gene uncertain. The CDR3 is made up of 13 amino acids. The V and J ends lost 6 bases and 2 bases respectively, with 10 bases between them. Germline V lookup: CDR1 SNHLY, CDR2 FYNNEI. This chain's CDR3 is CASRGAEQETQYF. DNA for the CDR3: TGTGCCAGCAGGGGCGCCGAGCAAGAGACCCAGTACTTC.

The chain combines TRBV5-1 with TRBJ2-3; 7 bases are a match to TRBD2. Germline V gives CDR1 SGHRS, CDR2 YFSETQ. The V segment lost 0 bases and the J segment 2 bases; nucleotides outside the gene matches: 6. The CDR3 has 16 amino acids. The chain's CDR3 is CASSLEEAGFTDTQYF. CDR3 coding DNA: TGCGCCAGCAGCTTGGAAGAAGCGGGATTCACAGATACGCAGTATTTT.

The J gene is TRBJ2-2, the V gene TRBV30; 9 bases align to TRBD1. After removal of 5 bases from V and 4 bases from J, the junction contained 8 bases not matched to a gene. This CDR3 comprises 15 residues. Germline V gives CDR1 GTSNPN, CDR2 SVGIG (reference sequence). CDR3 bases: TGTGCCTGGGGACAGGGGCCACGCAGCACCGGGGAGCTGTTTTTT. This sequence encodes CAWGQGPRSTGELFF.

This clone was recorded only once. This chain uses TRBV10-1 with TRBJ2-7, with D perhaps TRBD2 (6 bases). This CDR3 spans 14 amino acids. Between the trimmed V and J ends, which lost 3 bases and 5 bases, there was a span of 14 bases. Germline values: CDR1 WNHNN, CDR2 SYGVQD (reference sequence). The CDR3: CASSDPPGVNEQYF. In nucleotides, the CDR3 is TGCGCCAGCAGTGACCCCCCGGGAGTCAACGAGCAGTACTTC.

CDR3 protein: CASSLTRGRYTGELFF. CDR3 coding DNA: TGTGCCAGCAGCCTCACGAGGGGGCGGTACACCGGGGAGCTGTTTTTT. V usage is TRBV11-2 and J usage is TRBJ2-2; 7 bases match TRBD1. This CDR3 has 16 amino acids. V lost 5 bases and J lost 3; bases outside the gene matches: 9. CDR1 is SGHAT, CDR2 FQNNGV, per germline.

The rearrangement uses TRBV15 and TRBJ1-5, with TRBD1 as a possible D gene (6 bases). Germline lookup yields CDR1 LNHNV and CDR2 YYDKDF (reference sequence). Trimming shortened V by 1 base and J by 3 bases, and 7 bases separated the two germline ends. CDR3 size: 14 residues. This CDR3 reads CATSRGGLNQPQHF. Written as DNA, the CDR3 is TGTGCCACCAGCAGAGGGGGGCTCAATCAGCCCCAGCATTTT.

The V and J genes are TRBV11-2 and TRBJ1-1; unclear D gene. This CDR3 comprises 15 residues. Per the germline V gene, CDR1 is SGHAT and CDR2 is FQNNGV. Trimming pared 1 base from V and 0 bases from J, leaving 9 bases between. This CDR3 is CASSLARGLNTEAFF. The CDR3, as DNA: TGTGCCAGCAGCTTAGCTCGGGGTCTGAACACTGAAGCTTTCTTT.

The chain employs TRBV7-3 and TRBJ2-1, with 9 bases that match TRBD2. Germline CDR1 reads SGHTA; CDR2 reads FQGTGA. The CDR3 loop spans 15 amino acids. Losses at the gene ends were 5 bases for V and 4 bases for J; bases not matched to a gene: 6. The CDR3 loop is CASSSSGGVYNEQFF. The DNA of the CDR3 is TGTGCCAGCAGCAGTAGCGGGGGAGTGTACAATGAGCAGTTCTTC.

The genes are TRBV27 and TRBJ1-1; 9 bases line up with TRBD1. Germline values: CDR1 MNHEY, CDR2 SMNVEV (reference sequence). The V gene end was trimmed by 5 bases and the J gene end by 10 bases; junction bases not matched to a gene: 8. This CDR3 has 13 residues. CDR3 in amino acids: CASSQQGASVAFF. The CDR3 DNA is TGTGCCAGCAGTCAACAGGGGGCGTCAGTAGCTTTCTTT.

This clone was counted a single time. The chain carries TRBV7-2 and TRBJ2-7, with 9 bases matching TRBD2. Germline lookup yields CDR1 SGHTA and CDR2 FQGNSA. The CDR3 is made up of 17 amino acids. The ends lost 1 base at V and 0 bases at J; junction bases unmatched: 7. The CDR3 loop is CASSLELAGPISYEQYF. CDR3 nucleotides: TGTGCCAGCAGCTTAGAACTAGCGGGCCCGATCTCCTACGAGCAGTACTTC. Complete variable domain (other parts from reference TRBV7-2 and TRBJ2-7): GAGVSQSPSNKVTEKGKDVELRCDPISGHTALYWYRQSLGQGLEFLIYFQGNSAPDKSGLPSDRFSAERTGGSVSTLTIQRTQQEDSAVYLCASSLELAGPISYEQYFGPGTRLTVT.

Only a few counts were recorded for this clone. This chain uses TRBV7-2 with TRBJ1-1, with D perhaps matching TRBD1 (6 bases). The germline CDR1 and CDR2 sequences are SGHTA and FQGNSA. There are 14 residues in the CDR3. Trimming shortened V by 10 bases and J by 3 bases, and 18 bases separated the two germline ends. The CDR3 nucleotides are TGTGCCATCACCCCCCGGGGGGCGGACACTGAAGCTTTCTTT. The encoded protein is CAITPRGADTEAFF.

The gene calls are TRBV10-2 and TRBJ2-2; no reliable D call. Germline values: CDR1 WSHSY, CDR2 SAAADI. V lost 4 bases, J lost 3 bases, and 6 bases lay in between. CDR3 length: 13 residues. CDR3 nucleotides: TGCGCCAGCAGTGCCCCCGACACCGGGGAGCTGTTTTTT. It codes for CASSAPDTGELFF.

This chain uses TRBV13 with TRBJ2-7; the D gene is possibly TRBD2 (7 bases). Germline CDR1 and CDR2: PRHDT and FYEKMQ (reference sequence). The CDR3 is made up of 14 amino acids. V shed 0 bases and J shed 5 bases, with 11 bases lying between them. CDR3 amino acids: CASSLGRGRDEQYF. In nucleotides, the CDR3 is TGTGCCAGCAGCTTAGGGAGGGGGAGGGACGAGCAGTACTTC.

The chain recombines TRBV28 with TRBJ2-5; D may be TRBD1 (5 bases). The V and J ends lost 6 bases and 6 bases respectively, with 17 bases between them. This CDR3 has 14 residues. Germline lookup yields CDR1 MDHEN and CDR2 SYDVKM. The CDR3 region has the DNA TGTGCCAGCAGCACTACCCAGGGATTGAAGACCCAGTACTTC. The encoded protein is CASSTTQGLKTQYF.

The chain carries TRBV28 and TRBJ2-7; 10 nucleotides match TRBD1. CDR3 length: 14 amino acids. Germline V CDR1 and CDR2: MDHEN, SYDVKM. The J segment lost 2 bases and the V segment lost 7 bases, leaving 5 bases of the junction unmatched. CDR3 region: CASNTGTGAYEQYF. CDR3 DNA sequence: TGTGCCAGCAATACCGGGACAGGGGCCTACGAGCAGTACTTC.

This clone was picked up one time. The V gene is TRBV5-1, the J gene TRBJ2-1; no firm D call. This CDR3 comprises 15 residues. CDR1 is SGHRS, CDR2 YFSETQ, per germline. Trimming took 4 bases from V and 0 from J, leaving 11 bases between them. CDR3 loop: CASSPARSSYNEQFF. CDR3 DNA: TGCGCCAGCAGCCCCGCCCGTAGCTCCTACAATGAGCAGTTCTTC.

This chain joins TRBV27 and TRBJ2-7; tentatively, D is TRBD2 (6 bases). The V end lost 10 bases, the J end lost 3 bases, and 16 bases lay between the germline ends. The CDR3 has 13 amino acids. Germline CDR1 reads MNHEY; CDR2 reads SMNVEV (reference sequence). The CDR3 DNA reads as TGTGCCACCTCCCACCGGGAGCGCTACGAGCAGTACTTC. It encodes CATSHRERYEQYF.

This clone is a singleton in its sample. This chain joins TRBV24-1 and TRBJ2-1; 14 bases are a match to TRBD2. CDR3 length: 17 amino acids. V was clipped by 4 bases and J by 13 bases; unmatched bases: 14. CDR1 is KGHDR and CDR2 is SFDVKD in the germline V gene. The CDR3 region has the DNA TGTGCCACCAGTGAAACGACCGGGACTAGCGGGAGCGCCCCTCAGTTCTTC. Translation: CATSETTGTSGSAPQFF.

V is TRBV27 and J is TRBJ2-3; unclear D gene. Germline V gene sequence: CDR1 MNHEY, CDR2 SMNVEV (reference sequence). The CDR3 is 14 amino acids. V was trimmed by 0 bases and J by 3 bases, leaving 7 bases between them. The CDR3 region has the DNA TGTGCCAGCAGTTTATCTGGTGAGACAGATACGCAGTATTTT. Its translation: CASSLSGETDTQYF.

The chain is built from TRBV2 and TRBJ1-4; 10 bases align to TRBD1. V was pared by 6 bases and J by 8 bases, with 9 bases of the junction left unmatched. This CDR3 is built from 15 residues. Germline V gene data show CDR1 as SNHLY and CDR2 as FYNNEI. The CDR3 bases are TGTGCCAGCAGAGCCGGGACAGGGGCGGGAGAAAAACTGTTTTTT. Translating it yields CASRAGTGAGEKLFF.

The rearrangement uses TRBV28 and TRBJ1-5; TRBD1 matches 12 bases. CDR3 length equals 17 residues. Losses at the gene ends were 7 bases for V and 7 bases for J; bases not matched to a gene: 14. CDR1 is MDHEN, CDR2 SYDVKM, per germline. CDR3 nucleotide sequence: TGTGCCAGCAAACACGTCGAGGGACAGGGGGCAGGGCAGCCCCAGCATTTT. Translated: CASKHVEGQGAGQPQHF.

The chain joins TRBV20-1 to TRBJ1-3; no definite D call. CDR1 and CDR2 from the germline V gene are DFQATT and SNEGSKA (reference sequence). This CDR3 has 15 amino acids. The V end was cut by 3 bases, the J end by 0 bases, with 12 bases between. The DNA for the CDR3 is TGCAGTGCTAGTGCACAGCCGAGCTCTGGAAACACCATATATTTT. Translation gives CSASAQPSSGNTIYF.

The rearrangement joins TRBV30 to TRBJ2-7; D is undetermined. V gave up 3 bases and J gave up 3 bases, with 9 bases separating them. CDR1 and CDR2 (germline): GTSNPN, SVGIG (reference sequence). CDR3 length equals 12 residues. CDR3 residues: CAWRKEFYEQYF. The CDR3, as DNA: TGTGCCTGGAGAAAGGAGTTCTACGAGCAGTACTTC.

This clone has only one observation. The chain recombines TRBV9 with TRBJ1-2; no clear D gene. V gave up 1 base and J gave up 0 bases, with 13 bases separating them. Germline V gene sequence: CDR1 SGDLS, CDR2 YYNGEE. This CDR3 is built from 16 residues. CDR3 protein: CASSVLEAPANYGYTF. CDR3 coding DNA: TGTGCCAGCAGCGTATTGGAGGCTCCCGCTAACTATGGCTACACCTTC. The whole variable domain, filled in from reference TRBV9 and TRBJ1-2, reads DSGVTQTPKHLITATGQRVTLRCSPRSGDLSVYWYQQSLDQGLQFLIQYYNGEERAKGNILERFSAQQFPDLHSELNLSSLELGDSALYFCASSVLEAPANYGYTFGSGTRLTVV.

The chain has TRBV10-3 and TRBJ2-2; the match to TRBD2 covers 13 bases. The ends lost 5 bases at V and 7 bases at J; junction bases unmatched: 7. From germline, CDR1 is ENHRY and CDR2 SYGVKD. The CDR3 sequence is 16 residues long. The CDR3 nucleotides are TGTGCCATCAGTAGGACTAGCGGGAGAGGGGTCGGGGAGCTGTTTTTT. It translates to CAISRTSGRGVGELFF.

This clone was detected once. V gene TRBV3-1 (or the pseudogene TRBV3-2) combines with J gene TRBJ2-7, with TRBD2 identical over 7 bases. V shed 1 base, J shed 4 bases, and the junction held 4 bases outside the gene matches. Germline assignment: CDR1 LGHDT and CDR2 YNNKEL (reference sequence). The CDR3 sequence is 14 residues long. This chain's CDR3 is CASSQAGRGYEQYF. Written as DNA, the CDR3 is TGTGCCAGCAGCCAAGCCGGGCGGGGGTACGAGCAGTACTTC.

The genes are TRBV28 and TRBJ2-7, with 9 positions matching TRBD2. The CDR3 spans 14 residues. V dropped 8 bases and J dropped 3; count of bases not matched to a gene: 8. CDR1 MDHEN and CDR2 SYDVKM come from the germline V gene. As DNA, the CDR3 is TGTGCCAGCCGTCCTAGCGGGACCCTCTACGAGCAGTACTTC. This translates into CASRPSGTLYEQYF.

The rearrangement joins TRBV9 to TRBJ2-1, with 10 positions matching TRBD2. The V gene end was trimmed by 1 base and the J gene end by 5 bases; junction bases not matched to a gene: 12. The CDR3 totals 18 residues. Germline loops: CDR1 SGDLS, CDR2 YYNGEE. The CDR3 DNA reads TGTGCCAGCAGCGTATCCCCACATAGCGGGAGGCCCGACAATGAGCAGTTCTTC. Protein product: CASSVSPHSGRPDNEQFF.

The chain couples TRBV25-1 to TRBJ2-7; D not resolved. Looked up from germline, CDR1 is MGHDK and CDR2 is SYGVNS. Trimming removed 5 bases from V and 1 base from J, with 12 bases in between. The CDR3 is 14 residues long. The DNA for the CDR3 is TGTGCCAGCAGTAAACGACTGACGTCCTACGAGCAGTACTTC. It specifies CASSKRLTSYEQYF.

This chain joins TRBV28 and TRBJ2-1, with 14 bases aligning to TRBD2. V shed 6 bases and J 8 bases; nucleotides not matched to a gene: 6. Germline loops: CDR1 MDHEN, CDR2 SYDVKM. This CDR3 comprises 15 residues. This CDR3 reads CASSPGLAGDYEQFF. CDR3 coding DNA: TGTGCCAGCAGCCCGGGACTAGCGGGAGACTATGAGCAGTTCTTC.